This entry features one T cell receptor beta chain sequence. What it binds is not known. This record comes from a study of OX40 agonist ivuxolimab in advanced cancers. Study-level points and caveats: In a subset of nonresponders, normalized T-cell clonal expansion was also low.

Sampling of blood occurred at baseline, cycle 4 day 1, and cycle 7 day 1. V lost 4 bases, J lost 0 bases, and 10 bases stayed unmatched. This CDR3 comprises 17 residues. Germline CDR1 SGHRS, CDR2 YFSETQ. Profiling relied on immunoSEQ multiplex PCR, and the TCRdb table lists in-frame clones only, not all of them. Of about 40,000 clones in the sample, around 89% were seen once. This chain connects TRBV5-1 to TRBJ2-3; the match to TRBD2 covers 8 bases. The specimen comprised CD4+ or CD8+ T cells sorted from blood, sampled in a trial of the OX40 agonist ivuxolimab. This receptor was taken from an adult with an advanced solid tumor such as melanoma, head and neck, liver or kidney cancer. The chain's CDR3 is CASSMLKRGTSTDTQYF. In DNA, the CDR3 is TGCGCCAGCAGCATGTTAAAGCGGGGGACTAGCACAGATACGCAGTATTTT. The variable domain in full, with the rest retrieved from reference TRBV5-1 and TRBJ2-3, is KAGVTQTPRYLIKTRGQQVTLSCSPISGHRSVSWYQQTPGQGLQFLFEYFSETQRNKGNFPGRFSGRQFSNSRSEMNVSTLELGDSALYLCASSMLKRGTSTDTQYFGPGTRLTVL.